These 3 T cell receptor beta chains share one sample of origin, sequenced in a study of blood T cell repertoires in COVID-19. Assay: immunoSEQ multiplex PCR; the TCRdb copy retains only in-frame clones and omits some. Counted here are some 210,000 clones, about 91% occurring once; the ten biggest clones make up 4.5% to 5.5%. The sequenced sample was peripheral blood. Receptor source: a woman in her forties with acute or convalescent COVID-19.

The rearrangement uses TRBV5-4 and TRBJ2-3, with D perhaps matching TRBD1 (6 bases). The CDR3 is 18 amino acids. Germline V gene data show CDR1 as SGHNT and CDR2 as YYREEE (reference sequence). V was cut by 4 bases and J by 6 bases, with 27 bases left in between. CDR3 in DNA: TGTGCCAGCAGCCCGGATTTTGGACAGACTGGAGGTGGGGATACGCAGTATTTT. Residues: CASSPDFGQTGGGDTQYF.

The J gene is TRBJ2-6, the V gene TRBV10-3; D is undetermined. The CDR3 consists of 14 residues. V was shortened by 3 bases and J by 5 bases, with 8 bases between the two germline ends. Germline V lookup: CDR1 ENHRY, CDR2 SYGVKD. The CDR3 here is CAISESLWANVLTF. CDR3 coding DNA: TGTGCCATCAGTGAATCATTGTGGGCCAACGTCCTGACTTTC.

V usage is TRBV3-1 (or the pseudogene TRBV3-2) and J usage is TRBJ2-2, with D perhaps matching TRBD1 (6 bases). Between the trimmed V and J ends, which lost 2 bases and 4 bases, there was a span of 11 bases. This CDR3 contains 15 residues. Per germline, CDR1 LGHDT and CDR2 YNNKEL (reference sequence). The DNA for the CDR3 is TGTGCCAGCAGCCAATACGGGACACCCACCGGGGAGCTGTTTTTT. The encoded protein is CASSQYGTPTGELFF.